The 32 T cell receptor beta chains below were found in one sample sequenced in a study of blood T cell repertoires in COVID-19. TCRdb's table, derived via immunoSEQ multiplex PCR, lists solely in-frame clones and lacks some. The sample contains some 400,000 clones, 81% of which appear only once. Specimen: peripheral blood. These receptors all stem from a human donor with acute or convalescent COVID-19. The donor label of this sample is uncertain.

V is TRBV28 and J is TRBJ2-4; 7 positions match TRBD1. Germline assignment: CDR1 MDHEN and CDR2 SYDVKM. CDR3 length equals 17 residues. V shed 6 bases and J 0 bases; nucleotides not matched to a gene: 11. The CDR3 sequence is CASRPRTGGIAKNIQYF. In DNA, the CDR3 is TGTGCCAGCAGACCTAGGACAGGCGGCATAGCCAAAAACATTCAGTACTTC.

This clone occurred once. The gene calls are TRBV30 and TRBJ1-2, with unresolved D. Trimming stripped 0 bases from V and 7 bases from J, with 6 bases between. CDR3 length: 11 residues. Germline V lookup: CDR1 GTSNPN, CDR2 SVGIG (reference sequence). The CDR3 protein is CAWSVNIGYTF. For the CDR3, the DNA is TGTGCCTGGAGTGTAAACATTGGCTACACCTTC.

V gene TRBV28 combines with J gene TRBJ1-4; D ambiguous. CDR1 is MDHEN, CDR2 SYDVKM, per germline. There are 15 residues in the CDR3. Between the trimmed V and J ends, which lost 6 bases and 7 bases, there was a span of 18 bases. The CDR3 bases are TGTGCCAGCAGCCGCCCCATCTACCCGGGTGAAAAACTGTTTTTT. It translates to CASSRPIYPGEKLFF.

V gene TRBV7-7 combines with J gene TRBJ2-2; D is perhaps TRBD1 (5 bases). The CDR3 length is 15 residues. Trimming removed 5 bases at V and 4 bases at J, with 14 bases between. Germline CDR1 and CDR2: SSHAT and FNYEAQ (reference sequence). The CDR3, as DNA: TGTGCCAGCAGCCCCCAGGGTCCTGGCACCGGGGAGCTGTTTTTT. Translation gives CASSPQGPGTGELFF.

This clone occurred once. The genes are TRBV7-9 and TRBJ1-2, with 8 bases identical to TRBD1. The ends lost 5 bases at V and 5 bases at J; junction bases unmatched: 7. Germline loops: CDR1 SEHNR, CDR2 FQNEAQ (reference sequence). The CDR3 loop spans 14 amino acids. The CDR3 DNA is TGTGCCAGCAGCCGAGGACAGGGCCAATATGGCTACACCTTC. Protein product: CASSRGQGQYGYTF.

The chain joins TRBV6-2 or TRBV6-3 to TRBJ1-5; D unclear. Trimming took 6 bases from V and 5 from J, leaving 11 bases between them. This CDR3 has 13 residues. Germline CDR1 is MNHEY and CDR2 is SVGEGT. DNA of the CDR3: TGTGCCAGCAGCGCTGGAGACCATCAGCCCCAGCATTTT. It yields the protein CASSAGDHQPQHF.

The CDR3 DNA is TGTGCCAGCAGCTCTAGGAACACCGGGGAGCTGTTTTTT. This codes for CASSSRNTGELFF. The chain combines TRBV11-3 with TRBJ2-2; D unresolved. This CDR3 region has 13 residues. The germline V gene has CDR1 SGHNT and CDR2 YENEEA. V was shortened by 4 bases and J by 1 base, with 4 bases between the two germline ends.

At least ten counts were recorded for this clone. V usage is TRBV7-8 and J usage is TRBJ2-7; D gene uncertain. Trimming took 2 bases from V and 2 from J, leaving 13 bases between them. This CDR3 is built from 15 residues. Looked up from germline, CDR1 is SGHVS and CDR2 is FQNEAQ. This CDR3 is CASSLMAGTTYEQYF. The CDR3 nucleotides read TGTGCCAGCAGCTTAATGGCAGGCACCACCTACGAGCAGTACTTC.

This clone turned up a few times. This chain uses TRBV6-6 with TRBJ2-5; D ambiguous. The CDR3 is made up of 15 amino acids. The germline V gene encodes CDR1 MNHNY and CDR2 SVGAGI (reference sequence). Trimming removed 0 bases at V and 3 bases at J, with 11 bases between. In DNA form, the CDR3 reads TGTGCCAGCAGTTACTCGACCCCGGGTAAAGAGACCCAGTACTTC. The encoded protein is CASSYSTPGKETQYF.

This chain joins TRBV12-5 and TRBJ1-1; 8 nucleotides align to TRBD1. Germline assignment: CDR1 LGHNT and CDR2 FRNRAP. CDR3 length equals 13 residues. Trimming removed 5 bases from V and 1 base from J; junction bases left unmatched: 0. The CDR3 loop is CASGGQGNTEAFF. As DNA, the CDR3 is TGTGCTAGTGGTGGACAGGGGAACACTGAAGCTTTCTTT.

Notes on this clone: The sample holds other DNA sequences that translate to the same CDR3. The chain is built from TRBV18 and TRBJ1-1; the D gene is possibly TRBD1 (5 bases). Trimming cost V 3 bases and J 3 bases, with 11 bases left between them. Germline V gene lookup returns CDR1 KGHSH and CDR2 LQKENI. CDR3 size: 14 residues. The CDR3 DNA reads as TGTGCCAGCTCACCCCTAGGAGGGGACACTGAAGCTTTCTTT. Protein: CASSPLGGDTEAFF.

The CDR3 sequence: CASSYSNNGYEQYF. DNA for the CDR3: TGTGCCAGCAGTTACTCGAACAACGGGTACGAGCAGTACTTC. The V call is TRBV6-5, the J call TRBJ2-7; no reliable D call. This CDR3 is 14 amino acids long. Germline loops: CDR1 MNHEY, CDR2 SVGAGI. V was pared by 0 bases and J by 4 bases, with 10 bases between.

The chain is built from TRBV3-1 (or the pseudogene TRBV3-2) and TRBJ1-1; 7 bases agree with TRBD1. CDR3 length: 16 amino acids. Germline V lookup: CDR1 LGHDT, CDR2 YNNKEL (reference sequence). V shed 0 bases and J 2 bases; nucleotides not matched to a gene: 6. The CDR3 region has the DNA TGTGCCAGCAGCCAAGATTTACAGGGGACAAACACTGAAGCTTTCTTT. Translated: CASSQDLQGTNTEAFF.

This clone was observed a single time. The chain combines TRBV7-2 with TRBJ1-1; D is perhaps TRBD1 (5 bases). Between the trimmed V and J ends, which lost 3 bases and 2 bases, there was a span of 13 bases. This CDR3 is built from 15 residues. Germline-derived CDR1 and CDR2 are SGHTA and FQGNSA. CDR3 DNA: TGTGCCAGCAGCTTGCAGGGATGGGGAAACACTGAAGCTTTCTTT. This translates into CASSLQGWGNTEAFF.

This clone has just a few counts. The V gene is TRBV5-6, the J gene TRBJ1-2, with TRBD1 identical over 7 bases. The CDR3 spans 15 residues. With 4 bases clipped from V and 5 bases from J, the junction kept 11 bases outside the gene matches. The germline V gene encodes CDR1 SGHDT and CDR2 YYEEEE. The CDR3 DNA sequence: TGTGCCAGCAGCGACCTGGACAGGTTTCCTTATGGCTACACCTTC. Its translation is CASSDLDRFPYGYTF. The whole variable domain, remainder taken from reference TRBV5-6 and TRBJ1-2, is DAGVTQSPTHLIKTRGQQVTLRCSPKSGHDTVSWYQQALGQGPQFIFQYYEEEERQRGNFPDRFSGHQFPNYSSELNVNALLLGDSALYLCASSDLDRFPYGYTFGSGTRLTVV.

CDR3 in DNA: TGTGCCAGCAGTTTGGGGGGGATCGAGCAGTACTTC. Protein: CASSLGGIEQYF. The chain couples TRBV28 to TRBJ2-7; 7 bases fit TRBD2. After removal of 3 bases from V and 6 bases from J, the junction contained 2 bases not matched to a gene. CDR1 is MDHEN and CDR2 is SYDVKM in the germline V gene. This CDR3 region has 12 residues. Full variable domain (outside the CDR3, taken from reference TRBV28 and TRBJ2-7): DVKVTQSSRYLVKRTGEKVFLECVQDMDHENMFWYRQDPGLGLRLIYFSYDVKMKEKGDIPEGYSVSREKKERFSLILESASTNQTSMYLCASSLGGIEQYFGPGTRLTVT.

The rearrangement links TRBV15 to TRBJ2-2; D is ambiguous. The CDR3 spans 16 residues. Germline CDR1 reads LNHNV; CDR2 reads YYDKDF (reference sequence). The V end was cut by 0 bases, the J end by 6 bases, with 14 bases between. The CDR3, as DNA: TGTGCCACCAGCAGAGATGAGGAGACGGGTTCCGGGGAGCTGTTTTTT. This encodes CATSRDEETGSGELFF.

This clone was counted a single time. The V call is TRBV7-6, the J call TRBJ2-5; TRBD1 matches at 8 bases. Per the germline V gene, CDR1 is SGHVS and CDR2 is FNYEAQ. V shed 5 bases and J 5 bases; nucleotides not matched to a gene: 7. The CDR3 loop spans 14 amino acids. DNA of the CDR3: TGTGCCAGCAGCCTGACAGGGGTCCGGGAGACCCAGTACTTC. Encoded protein: CASSLTGVRETQYF. Together with reference TRBV7-6 and TRBJ2-5, the CDR3 gives the full variable domain: GAGVSQSPRYKVTKRGQDVALRCDPISGHVSLYWYRQALGQGPEFLTYFNYEAQQDKSGLPNDRFSAERPEGSISTLTIQRTEQRDSAMYRCASSLTGVRETQYFGPGTRLLVL.

V usage is TRBV7-9 and J usage is TRBJ1-3; no definite D call. The V gene's germline CDR1 is SEHNR and CDR2 FQNEAQ (reference sequence). This CDR3 has 14 amino acids. The V and J ends lost 5 bases and 7 bases respectively, with 15 bases between them. CDR3 DNA: TGTGCCAGCAGCCACCTCCGGGGTGGCAACACCATATATTTT. Translating it yields CASSHLRGGNTIYF.

The rearrangement links TRBV7-8 to TRBJ2-7; maybe TRBD2 (6 bases). The V end lost 2 bases, the J end lost 0 bases, and 14 bases lay between the germline ends. CDR1 and CDR2 from the germline V gene are SGHVS and FQNEAQ. This CDR3 comprises 16 residues. In nucleotides, the CDR3 is TGTGCCAGCAGCTTATTGTCCGGGGGTAACTCCTACGAGCAGTACTTC. Translation: CASSLLSGGNSYEQYF. The variable domain in full, completed from reference TRBV7-8 and TRBJ2-7, reads GAGVSQSPRYKVAKRGQDVALRCDPISGHVSLFWYQQALGQGPEFLTYFQNEAQLDKSGLPSDRFFAERPEGSVSTLKIQRTQQEDSAVYLCASSLLSGGNSYEQYFGPGTRLTVT.

This sequence joins TRBV19 and TRBJ1-2; D is ambiguous. V gave up 5 bases and J gave up 5 bases, with 18 bases separating them. Germline assignment: CDR1 LNHDA and CDR2 SQIVND (reference sequence). The CDR3 totals 15 residues. CDR3 bases: TGTGCCAGTAGTTCGACGGCGCAGGATAGGTATGGCTACACCTTC. Protein: CASSSTAQDRYGYTF.

The gene calls are TRBV29-1 and TRBJ1-5; D remains ambiguous. Germline CDR1 and CDR2: SQVTM and ANQGSEA. With 7 bases removed from V and 5 bases from J, the gap between germline ends came to 18 bases. The CDR3 runs 14 residues. CDR3 region: CSAIFDTLDQPQHF. CDR3 coding DNA: TGCAGCGCCATTTTTGACACCCTCGATCAGCCCCAGCATTTT.

CDR3 nucleotides: TGTGCCAGCAGCCAGAATAGCGGGAGGGCCAGGTACGAGCAGTACTTC. This sequence encodes CASSQNSGRARYEQYF. The gene calls are TRBV14 and TRBJ2-7; 11 bases are a match to TRBD2. V trimming: 3 bases; J trimming: 4 bases; junction bases outside the gene matches: 8. This CDR3 has 16 residues. The germline V gene encodes CDR1 SGHDN and CDR2 FVKESK.

This chain connects TRBV18 to TRBJ2-4, with D possibly being TRBD1 (5 bases). The CDR3 covers 16 residues. Germline V lookup: CDR1 KGHSH, CDR2 LQKENI. Trimming removed 0 bases at V and 0 bases at J, with 9 bases between. The CDR3 here is CASSPPQGIAKNIQYF. The CDR3 DNA follows: TGTGCCAGCTCACCACCCCAGGGAATAGCCAAAAACATTCAGTACTTC.

This chain connects TRBV18 to TRBJ2-1; maybe TRBD2 (5 bases). With 2 bases removed from V and 8 bases from J, the gap between germline ends came to 7 bases. Germline V gene sequence: CDR1 KGHSH, CDR2 LQKENI. The length of the CDR3 is 12 residues. CDR3 loop: CASSPGGDEQFF. CDR3 nucleotide sequence: TGTGCCAGCTCACCAGGAGGTGATGAGCAGTTCTTC.

This chain joins TRBV7-2 and TRBJ1-5; D gene unclear. The germline V gene encodes CDR1 SGHTA and CDR2 FQGNSA. Trimming took off 1 base at V and 4 bases at J, with 8 bases between the two ends. The CDR3 runs to 14 residues. The CDR3 nucleotides are TGTGCCAGCAGCTTAGAAGGAGGGAATCAGCCCCAGCATTTT. Translating it yields CASSLEGGNQPQHF. Combining the CDR3 with reference TRBV7-2 and TRBJ1-5 gives the whole variable domain GAGVSQSPSNKVTEKGKDVELRCDPISGHTALYWYRQSLGQGLEFLIYFQGNSAPDKSGLPSDRFSAERTGGSVSTLTIQRTQQEDSAVYLCASSLEGGNQPQHFGDGTRLSIL.

The chain couples TRBV15 to TRBJ2-4; a weak D match, TRBD1 (5 bases). Germline loops: CDR1 LNHNV, CDR2 YYDKDF (reference sequence). V was trimmed by 5 bases and J by 2 bases, leaving 16 bases between them. The CDR3 has 16 residues. In DNA form, the CDR3 reads TGTGCCACCAGCCCCCAGCAGGGATTCACCAAAAACATTCAGTACTTC. Its protein is CATSPQQGFTKNIQYF.

The V call is TRBV20-1, the J call TRBJ2-7, with 9 bases matching TRBD2. Germline trimming cut 3 bases from V and 4 bases from J; bases unmatched to any gene: 10. CDR1 DFQATT and CDR2 SNEGSKA come from the germline V gene (reference sequence). This CDR3 is 15 amino acids long. The CDR3, as DNA: TGCAGTGCTAGTCGTGGGGGTGCGGGAGGGTACGAGCAGTACTTC. It translates to CSASRGGAGGYEQYF.

The rearrangement uses TRBV2 and TRBJ2-7, with D possibly being TRBD1 (5 bases). The ends were cut back, 5 bases at V and 6 bases at J, with 17 bases in the middle. In germline, CDR1 is SNHLY, CDR2 FYNNEI. The CDR3 contains 14 residues. The CDR3 bases are TGTGCCAGCAGTCGACAGTTAGAGCATCTCGAGCAGTACTTC. Encoded protein: CASSRQLEHLEQYF.

The chain is built from TRBV18 and TRBJ2-4; tentatively, D is TRBD1 (6 bases). V dropped 1 base and J dropped 0 bases, with 19 bases sitting between them. Germline V gene data show CDR1 as KGHSH and CDR2 as LQKENI. CDR3 length equals 19 residues. This CDR3 reads CASSPRAQGWGLAKNIQYF. CDR3 coding DNA: TGTGCCAGCTCACCACGGGCACAGGGATGGGGTCTAGCCAAAAACATTCAGTACTTC. Full variable domain (missing parts from reference TRBV18 and TRBJ2-4): NAGVMQNPRHLVRRRGQEARLRCSPMKGHSHVYWYRQLPEEGLKFMVYLQKENIIDESGMPKERFSAEFPKEGPSILRIQQVVRGDSAAYFCASSPRAQGWGLAKNIQYFGAGTRLSVL.

The chain joins TRBV12-3 or TRBV12-4 to TRBJ2-7; D might be TRBD2 (5 bases). V lost 6 bases to trimming and J lost 4 bases, with 10 bases between them. The CDR3 sequence is 12 residues long. The CDR3 protein is CASRGDGYEQYF. CDR3 DNA sequence: TGTGCCAGCAGGGGAGACGGATACGAGCAGTACTTC.

The chain couples TRBV15 to TRBJ1-4, with 9 bases lining up with TRBD1. This CDR3 comprises 15 residues. The V segment lost 4 bases and the J segment 7 bases; nucleotides outside the gene matches: 7. The V gene's germline CDR1 is LNHNV and CDR2 YYDKDF (reference sequence). DNA of the CDR3: TGTGCCACCAGCAAACCGGGACAGGGTACTGAAAAACTGTTTTTT. Encoded protein: CATSKPGQGTEKLFF.